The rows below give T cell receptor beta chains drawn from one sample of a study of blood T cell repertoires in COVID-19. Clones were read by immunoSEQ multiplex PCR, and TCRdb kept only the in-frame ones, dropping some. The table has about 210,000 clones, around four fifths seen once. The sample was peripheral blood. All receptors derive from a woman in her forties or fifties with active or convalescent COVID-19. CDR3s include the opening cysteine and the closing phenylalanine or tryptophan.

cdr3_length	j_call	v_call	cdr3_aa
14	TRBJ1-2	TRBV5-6	CASSFRGQGGGYTF
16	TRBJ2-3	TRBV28	CASSPGLAGSDYRRYF
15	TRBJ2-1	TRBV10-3	CAISTGHSSYNEQFF
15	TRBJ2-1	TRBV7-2	CASSFDVGTRYEQFF
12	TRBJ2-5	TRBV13	CASSQKRETQYF
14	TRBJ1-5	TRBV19	CASSRGQGGQPQHF
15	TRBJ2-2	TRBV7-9	CASSGPQGEVGELFF
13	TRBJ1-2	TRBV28	CASLQSSNYGYTF
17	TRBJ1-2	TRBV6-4	CASSDSGGQAPGYGYTF
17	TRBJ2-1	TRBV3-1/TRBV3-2	CASSRNRGPGGHDEQFF
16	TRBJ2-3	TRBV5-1	CASSYWTSGNTDTQYF
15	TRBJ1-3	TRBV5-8	CASSLGSGYGNTIYF
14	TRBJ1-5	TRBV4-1	CASSQVVNNQPQHF
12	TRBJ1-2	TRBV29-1	CSQTGQGKGYTF
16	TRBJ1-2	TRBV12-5	CASGLVIAATNYGYTF
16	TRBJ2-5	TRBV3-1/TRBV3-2	CASSQGVGGGQETQYF
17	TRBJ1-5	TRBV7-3	CASSSGQGSWFNQPQHF
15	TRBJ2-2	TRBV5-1	CASSTGLTNTGELFF
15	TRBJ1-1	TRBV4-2	CASSQGTGWNTEAFF
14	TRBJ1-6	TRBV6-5	CASSYTAGTGPLHF
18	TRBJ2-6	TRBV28	CASSPFRGALSGANVLTF
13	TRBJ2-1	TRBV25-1	CASGGLGYNEQFF
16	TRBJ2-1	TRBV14	CASSRQGLAGGHEQFF
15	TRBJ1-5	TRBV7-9	CASSLGSADNQPQHF
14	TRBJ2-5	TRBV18	CASSPKTGSETQYF
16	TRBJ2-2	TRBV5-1	CATSAGDRSNTGELFF
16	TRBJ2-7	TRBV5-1	CASSLGVPTGSYEQYF
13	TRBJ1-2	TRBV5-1	CASSLTGGDGYTF
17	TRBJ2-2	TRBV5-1	CASSRGLAGGDTGELFF
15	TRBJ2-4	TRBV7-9	CASSLRTVGKNIQYF
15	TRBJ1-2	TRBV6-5	CASSRVQGSNYGYTF
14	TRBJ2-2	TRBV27	CASKTSLRAGELFF
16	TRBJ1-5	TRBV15	CATSPPRGQGKQPQHF
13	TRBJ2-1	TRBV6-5	CASSPGFYNEQFF
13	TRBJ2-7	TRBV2	CASSGGLGYEQYF
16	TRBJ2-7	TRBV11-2	CASSSKGLGEVGEQYF
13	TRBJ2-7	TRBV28	CASRDTANYEQYF
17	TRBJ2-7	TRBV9	CASSPGGAGGPSYEQYF
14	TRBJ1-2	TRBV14	CASSQGQGNYGYTF
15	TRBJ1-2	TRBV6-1	CASSELGLGVNGYTF
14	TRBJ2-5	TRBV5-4	CASSGQGAQETQYF
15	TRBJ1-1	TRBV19	CASSIRQGSNTEAFF
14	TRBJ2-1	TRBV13	CASSPGQGWDEQFF
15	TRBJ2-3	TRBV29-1	CSVGLRGARSDTQYF
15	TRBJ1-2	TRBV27	CASSLGGAGGYGYTF
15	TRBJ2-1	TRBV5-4	CASSPSSGIYHEQFF
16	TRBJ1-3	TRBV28	CASSVTAVHSGNTIYF
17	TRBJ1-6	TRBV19	CASSSKTDRVLNSPLHF
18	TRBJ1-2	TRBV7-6	CASSSPLSKLGANYGYTF
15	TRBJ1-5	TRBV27	CASRPGTASNQPQHF
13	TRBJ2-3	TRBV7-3	CASSLTGTDTQYF
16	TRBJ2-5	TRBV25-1	CASSKLTGTSQETQYF
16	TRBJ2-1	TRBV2	CASRAGTSGGRGEQFF
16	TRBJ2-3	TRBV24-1	CATSDPPPAGGYTQYF
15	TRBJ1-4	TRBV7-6	CASSSLGPGAEKLFF